This entry concerns a single TCR beta chain. The method was immunoSEQ multiplex PCR; TCRdb's version includes in-frame clones alone and lacks a portion of them. The sample holds over 80,000 clones, approximately 96% seen once. Per the germline V gene, CDR1 is MDHEN and CDR2 is SYDVKM. Trimming pared 3 bases from V and 1 base from J, leaving 15 bases between. This CDR3 is built from 16 residues. This sample was taken from a study of technical replicates of blood from a few donors. The sequence was obtained from a human donor in good health. The specimen was T cells isolated from PBMCs. V gene TRBV28 combines with J gene TRBJ2-5, with D possibly being TRBD1 (6 bases). The CDR3 loop reads CASSFFSLDSQETQYF. The CDR3 nucleotides are TGTGCCAGCAGTTTTTTCAGCCTGGACAGCCAAGAGACCCAGTACTTC.